Listed below are T cell receptor beta chains from one sample, sequenced in a study of CD8+ T cells in alopecia areata. The method was immunoSEQ multiplex PCR; TCRdb's version includes in-frame clones alone and lacks a portion of them. Among hundreds of thousands of clones listed, roughly 60% were seen once. Sequencing was performed on CD4+ T cells sorted from blood, taken at week 24, from a patient treated with tofacitinib. These receptors all come from a human donor with alopecia areata. CDR3s include the opening cysteine and the closing phenylalanine or tryptophan. D genes are given only for firm matches. A row's size may be missing; if present it is once, few, many or a size class.

TRBV19	NA	TRBJ2-4	few	TGTGCCAGTATGGAATTGGGGGGCGCGAACATTCAGTACTTC	CASMELGGANIQYF
TRBV4-3	NA	TRBJ2-2	NA	TGCGCCAGCAGCCGTTTTCTATGGGGGGAGGATAACACCGGGGAGCTGTTTTTT	CASSRFLWGEDNTGELFF
TRBV5-6	NA	TRBJ1-1	few	TGTGCCAGCAGCTTGGCAGGTAGTGCAGCTAACACTGAAGCTTTCTTT	CASSLAGSAANTEAFF
TRBV6-5	TRBD1	TRBJ2-7	NA	TGTGCCAGCACTATAAAGGGGACAGGGGGCGAGCAGTACTTC	CASTIKGTGGEQYF
TRBV29-1	NA	TRBJ2-1	few	TGCAGCGTTCAAGAGCTTGTCCCCTACAATGAGCAGTTCTTC	CSVQELVPYNEQFF
TRBV4-3	NA	TRBJ2-3	NA	TGCGCCAGCAGCCAAGGCGCGGGAAGCACAGATACGCAGTATTTT	CASSQGAGSTDTQYF
TRBV2	NA	TRBJ1-1	NA	TGTGCCAGCAGGCAGGGTACTGAAGCTTTCTTT	CASRQGTEAFF
TRBV2	NA	TRBJ1-5	once	TGTGCCAGCAGTCCAGGGACGCCCCAGCATTTT	CASSPGTPQHF
TRBV5-1	NA	TRBJ2-2	NA	TGCGCCAGCAGCTTGGCGACAGGGAGGCTCGGGGAGCTGTTTTTT	CASSLATGRLGELFF
TRBV4-1	NA	TRBJ2-7	NA	TGCGCCAGCAGCCCAGGACTGGTTAGCGGACTGGGAAGATCCTACGAGCAGTACTTC	CASSPGLVSGLGRSYEQYF
TRBV29-1	NA	TRBJ2-2	few	TGCTCCGGGTTCCTGGGACTGGGGGCCACCGGGGAGCTGTTTTTT	CSGFLGLGATGELFF